Below, one T cell receptor beta chain is given with its context. Its target is not known. The use of a sample-barcoded 5' primer and a J-beta primer mix characterized a second PCR of roughly 6 to 11 cycles. Via MiXCR, TCRdb re-called the 5' RACE reads, giving one row per CDR3 protein. The table shows some 850,000 distinct CDR3 sequences, with under 30% occurring only once. The record originates from a study of blood T cells in healthy people across ages. Per the germline V gene, CDR1 is MNHEY and CDR2 is SVGAGI. With 7 bases removed from V and 3 bases from J, the gap between germline ends came to 21 bases. The length of the CDR3 is 16 residues. Study outcomes and limitations: Versus aged donors, long-lived donors had higher diversity and more naive CD4+ cells. For the donors, CMV status was unknown and possibly confounded expanded clonotype changes. Investigators treated diversity estimates from one million T cells as underestimates.

The sample was also linked to a second study, of T cells of mothers and their children. That source notes: Maternal samples each gave over 9.5 million TCR beta CDR3 reads, and child samples approximately 2.8 million each.

J is TRBJ1-2 and V is TRBV6-5; maybe TRBD1 (5 bases). This TCR came from a boy aged 10-17 years in good health. Sample: blood. As DNA, the CDR3 is TGTGCCAGCACCCAGGGAGGCTCAGGAGGTCACTATGGCTACACCTTC. This codes for CASTQGGSGGHYGYTF.